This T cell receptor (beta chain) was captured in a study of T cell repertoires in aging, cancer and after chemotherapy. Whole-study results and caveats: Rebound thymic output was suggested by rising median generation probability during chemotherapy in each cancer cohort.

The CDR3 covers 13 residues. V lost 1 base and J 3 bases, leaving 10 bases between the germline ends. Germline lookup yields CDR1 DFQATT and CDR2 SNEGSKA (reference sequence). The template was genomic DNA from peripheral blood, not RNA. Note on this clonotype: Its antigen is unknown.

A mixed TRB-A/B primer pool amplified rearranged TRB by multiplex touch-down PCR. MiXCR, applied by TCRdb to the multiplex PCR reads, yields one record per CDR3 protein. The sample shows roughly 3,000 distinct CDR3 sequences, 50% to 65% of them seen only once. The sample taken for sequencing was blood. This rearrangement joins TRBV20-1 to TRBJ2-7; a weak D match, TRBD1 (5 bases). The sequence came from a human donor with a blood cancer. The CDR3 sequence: CSARVGHLYEQYF. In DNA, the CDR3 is TGCAGTGCTAGAGTCGGACACCTCTACGAGCAGTACTTC.